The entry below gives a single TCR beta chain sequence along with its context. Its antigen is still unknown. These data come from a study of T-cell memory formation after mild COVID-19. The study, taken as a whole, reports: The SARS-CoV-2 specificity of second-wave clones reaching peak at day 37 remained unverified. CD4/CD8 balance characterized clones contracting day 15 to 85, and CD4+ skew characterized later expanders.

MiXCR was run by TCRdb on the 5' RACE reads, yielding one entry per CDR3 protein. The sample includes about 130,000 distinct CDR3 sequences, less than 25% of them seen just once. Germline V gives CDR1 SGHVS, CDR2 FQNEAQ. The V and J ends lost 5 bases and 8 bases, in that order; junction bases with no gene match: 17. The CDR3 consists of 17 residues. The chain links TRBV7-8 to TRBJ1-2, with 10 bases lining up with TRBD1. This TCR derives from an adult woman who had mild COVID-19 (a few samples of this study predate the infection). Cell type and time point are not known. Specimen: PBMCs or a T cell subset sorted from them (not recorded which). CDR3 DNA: TGTGCCAGCAGCGCTTTGACAGGGGGCGTGTTGGAGTCGGGCTACACCTTC. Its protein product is CASSALTGGVLESGYTF.